This note documents a single T cell receptor (beta chain) sequence. Germline V gene sequence: CDR1 DFQATT, CDR2 SNEGSKA (reference sequence). The CDR3 covers 16 residues. The V gene lost 0 bases and the J gene lost 0 bases, with 12 bases spanning the gap. These data are taken from a study of HIV-infected patients and healthy controls. One entry per CDR3 protein results from TCRdb running MiXCR on the 5' RACE reads. The sample yields more than 15,000 distinct CDR3 sequences, approximately 18% seen once. The specimen sequenced was CD8+ T cells from blood. This chain uses TRBV20-1 with TRBJ1-5; no definite D call. The sequence came from a human donor in good health. The CDR3 sequence is CSAREVPPGSNQPQHF. CDR3 DNA: TGCAGTGCTAGAGAAGTCCCCCCTGGTAGCAATCAGCCCCAGCATTTT.